The 32 T cell receptor beta chains below were found in one sample sequenced in a study of cytomegalovirus exposure and HLA in healthy donors. The PCR used 60 Vbeta and 13 Jbeta primers. Method: immunoSEQ multiplex PCR; TCRdb's copy keeps in-frame clones and lacks some. The sample consists of about 52,000 clones, over 70% of them appearing once. The sequenced material came from PBMCs. The receptors were gathered from a man in his late teens or twenties in good health and CMV-seronegative.

The chain recombines TRBV29-1 with TRBJ2-7, with D possibly being TRBD1 (5 bases). The V end lost 5 bases, the J end lost 1 base, and 9 bases lay between the germline ends. The CDR3 consists of 12 residues. Germline lookup yields CDR1 SQVTM and CDR2 ANQGSEA. The CDR3 nucleotides are TGCAGCGTTTTAAGGGGTTCCTACGAGCAGTACTTC. This translates into CSVLRGSYEQYF.

The chain employs TRBV30 and TRBJ1-5; TRBD1 matches 8 bases. V was clipped by 2 bases and J by 6 bases; unmatched bases: 9. This CDR3 contains 15 residues. Looked up from germline, CDR1 is GTSNPN and CDR2 is SVGIG (reference sequence). Here the CDR3 DNA reads TGTGCCTGGAGTCTCGCAGGGGGCCCGAGTCAGCCCCAGCATTTT. Translation: CAWSLAGGPSQPQHF.

V gene TRBV18 combines with J gene TRBJ2-7, with D possibly TRBD2 on 6 matching bases. V shed 2 bases and J shed 2 bases, with 10 bases lying between them. The CDR3 is 14 amino acids. Germline assignment: CDR1 KGHSH and CDR2 LQKENI. The CDR3 coding sequence is TGTGCCAGCTCACCAGCCGGGACTCCCTACGAGCAGTACTTC. Amino acids: CASSPAGTPYEQYF.

The chain uses TRBV28 and TRBJ2-1, with a possible D match to TRBD2 (6 bases). This CDR3 comprises 15 residues. The germline V and J ends were trimmed by 5 bases and 4 bases, with 15 bases remaining between them. Germline V gives CDR1 MDHEN, CDR2 SYDVKM. The CDR3 DNA reads as TGTGCCAGCAGTCCCGCGGAGGGGTCATACAATGAGCAGTTCTTC. This translates into CASSPAEGSYNEQFF.

The CDR3 nucleotides read TGCGCCAGCAGCTTTGGTAGCGCCAATGAGCAGTTCTTC. This codes for CASSFGSANEQFF. The V call is TRBV5-1, the J call TRBJ2-1; perhaps TRBD2 as D (5 bases). The CDR3 has 13 amino acids. The V and J ends lost 2 bases and 6 bases respectively, with 9 bases between them. Germline-derived CDR1 and CDR2 are SGHRS and YFSETQ.

The V gene is TRBV7-2, the J gene TRBJ1-1; D is undetermined. Germline V lookup: CDR1 SGHTA, CDR2 FQGNSA. There are 13 residues in the CDR3. V lost 3 bases and J lost 1, with 6 bases in between. CDR3 DNA: TGTGCCAGCAGCTTCGCAGAGAACACTGAAGCTTTCTTT. It yields the protein CASSFAENTEAFF.

This clone appeared once. The chain links TRBV6-1 to TRBJ2-5; possibly TRBD1 for D (6 bases). V was trimmed by 4 bases and J by 4 bases, leaving 16 bases between them. This CDR3 contains 15 residues. CDR1 is MNHNS and CDR2 is SASEGT in the germline V gene. CDR3 residues: CASSAARDTRETQYF. CDR3 sequence (DNA): TGTGCCAGCAGTGCAGCCCGGGACACTCGAGAGACCCAGTACTTC.

In this sample, this clone turned up once. This chain joins TRBV7-2 and TRBJ2-7; weak D call: TRBD2 (6 bases). CDR1 SGHTA and CDR2 FQGNSA come from the germline V gene. The CDR3 totals 18 residues. With 1 base removed from V and 0 bases from J, the gap between germline ends came to 19 bases. The DNA of the CDR3 is TGTGCCAGCAGCTTAGTTGTCCAGACGGGGGTCAACTCCTACGAGCAGTACTTC. This translates into CASSLVVQTGVNSYEQYF.

The chain joins TRBV6-6 to TRBJ1-2; 7 positions match TRBD1. With V trimmed by 6 bases and J by 4 bases, 11 bases remained unmatched. This CDR3 is 15 amino acids long. In germline, CDR1 is MNHNY, CDR2 SVGAGI (reference sequence). For the CDR3, the DNA is TGTGCCAGCAGGCCTGCCGACAGGGCCGTCTATGGCTACACCTTC. This sequence encodes CASRPADRAVYGYTF.

The chain employs TRBV9 and TRBJ2-3; D remains unclear. Trimming stripped 0 bases from V and 2 bases from J, with 10 bases between. The CDR3 length is 15 residues. Per germline, CDR1 SGDLS and CDR2 YYNGEE. CDR3 loop: CASSVGYYPTDTQYF. The CDR3, as DNA: TGTGCCAGCAGCGTAGGCTACTACCCCACAGATACGCAGTATTTT.

The chain combines TRBV7-9 with TRBJ2-1; no firm D call. The germline V and J ends were trimmed by 0 bases and 2 bases, with 5 bases remaining between them. The germline V gene encodes CDR1 SEHNR and CDR2 FQNEAQ (reference sequence). The CDR3 loop spans 14 amino acids. The CDR3 bases are TGTGCCAGCAGCTTAGCGTCCGCCTACAATGAGCAGTTCTTC. Its protein product is CASSLASAYNEQFF. The full variable domain, with the rest looked up from reference TRBV7-9 and TRBJ2-1, is DTGVSQNPRHKITKRGQNVTFRCDPISEHNRLYWYRQTLGQGPEFLTYFQNEAQLEKSRLLSDRFSAERPKGSFSTLEIQRTEQGDSAMYLCASSLASAYNEQFFGPGTRLTVL.

V and J are TRBV28 and TRBJ2-7, with 9 bases lining up with TRBD1. The CDR3 covers 14 residues. Germline CDR1 MDHEN, CDR2 SYDVKM. J lost 3 bases, V lost 6 bases, and 6 bases had no gene match. This CDR3 reads CASSLPGQGYEQYF. As DNA, the CDR3 is TGTGCCAGCAGCCTACCGGGACAGGGCTACGAGCAGTACTTC.

This chain links TRBV28 with TRBJ1-5; D gene unclear. Germline CDR1 MDHEN, CDR2 SYDVKM. V dropped 3 bases and J dropped 6 bases, with 12 bases sitting between them. This CDR3 is built from 14 residues. The CDR3 DNA reads TGTGCCAGCAGTTTTGGGCAGAGAACTCAGCCCCAGCATTTT. It specifies CASSFGQRTQPQHF.

Comments on this clone: One end of the junction varies from germline; a read error may be responsible. The rearrangement uses TRBV11-2 and TRBJ2-7; 9 bases map to TRBD2. Looked up from germline, CDR1 is SGHAT and CDR2 is FQNNGV. The CDR3 sequence is 13 residues long. CDR3 DNA sequence: TGTGCCAGCAGCTTAGTCACCGGGGCTAGCGGGAACTTC. This codes for CASSLVTGASGNF.

The rearrangement links TRBV18 to TRBJ1-2, with 7 bases that match TRBD1. This CDR3 has 14 residues. CDR1 and CDR2 (germline): KGHSH, LQKENI. V was pared by 6 bases and J by 5 bases, with 9 bases of the junction left unmatched. The CDR3 DNA is TGTGCCAGCTCCCTAGAGGGACAGAAGTATGGCTACACCTTC. It translates to CASSLEGQKYGYTF.

This chain uses TRBV5-1 with TRBJ2-3; TRBD2 agrees at 8 bases. V shed 0 bases, J shed 6 bases, and the junction held 9 bases outside the gene matches. Germline V gene sequence: CDR1 SGHRS, CDR2 YFSETQ. The CDR3 totals 16 residues. CDR3 sequence reads: CASSLVPGGLGDTQYF. The CDR3 DNA sequence: TGCGCCAGCAGCTTGGTTCCGGGAGGGCTCGGCGATACGCAGTATTTT.

The J gene is TRBJ1-1, the V gene TRBV11-1; D unresolved. The CDR3 totals 14 residues. The germline gives CDR1 SGHAT, CDR2 FQDESV (reference sequence). The ends were cut back, 6 bases at V and 1 base at J, with 12 bases in the middle. In DNA form, the CDR3 reads TGTGCCAGCAGTTTTGACGGGGAGAACACTGAAGCTTTCTTT. Encoded protein: CASSFDGENTEAFF.

The chain has TRBV6-4 and TRBJ1-1, with a weak D call TRBD1 (6 bases). Trimming took 4 bases from V and 9 from J, leaving 24 bases between them. Germline CDR1 is MRHNA and CDR2 is SNTAGT. The CDR3 loop spans 16 amino acids. CDR3: CASSVDTGTLLHQAFF. In nucleotides, the CDR3 is TGTGCCAGCAGTGTCGATACCGGGACACTCCTCCATCAAGCTTTCTTT.

This clone turned up a few times. V is TRBV4-3 and J is TRBJ1-1; D possibly corresponds to TRBD1 (5 bases). Trimming cost V 0 bases and J 10 bases, with 12 bases left between them. Germline CDR1 is LGHNA and CDR2 is YSLEER. This CDR3 region has 13 residues. The CDR3 DNA follows: TGCGCCAGCAGCCAAGATCTAGTCGGGGGAGCTTTCTTT. Protein: CASSQDLVGGAFF.

This chain joins TRBV7-2 and TRBJ1-2; D unclear. CDR3 length: 14 amino acids. From germline, CDR1 is SGHTA and CDR2 FQGNSA. V dropped 7 bases and J dropped 6 bases, with 18 bases sitting between them. The CDR3 DNA is TGTGCCAGCACCGAACTCGCGGGCGTCGATGGCTACACCTTC. It specifies CASTELAGVDGYTF.

V and J are TRBV6-5 and TRBJ2-5; 7 positions agree with TRBD1. The CDR3 is 14 residues long. Germline loops: CDR1 MNHEY, CDR2 SVGAGI. Germline trimming cut 6 bases from V and 7 bases from J; bases unmatched to any gene: 11. The CDR3 loop reads CASSRDSVLRTQYF. As DNA, the CDR3 is TGTGCCAGCAGCCGGGACAGCGTCCTAAGGACCCAGTACTTC.

This clone was counted a single time. V is TRBV10-1 and J is TRBJ2-7; no reliable D call. The V end lost 0 bases, the J end lost 4 bases, and 10 bases lay between the germline ends. Germline V gives CDR1 WNHNN, CDR2 SYGVQD (reference sequence). The CDR3 is made up of 14 amino acids. The CDR3 spells CASSESRLGYEQYF. The CDR3 DNA sequence: TGCGCCAGCAGTGAGTCGAGACTTGGATACGAGCAGTACTTC.

CDR3 in amino acids: CATRDSPVHEQYF. The CDR3 DNA sequence: TGTGCCACTCGGGACTCACCGGTCCACGAGCAGTACTTC. The rearrangement uses TRBV15 and TRBJ2-7; maybe TRBD2 (6 bases). There are 13 residues in the CDR3. Germline CDR1 LNHNV, CDR2 YYDKDF (reference sequence). V shed 9 bases and J shed 5 bases, with 17 bases lying between them.

This clone was counted once. The V call is TRBV2, the J call TRBJ2-1, with 7 bases that match TRBD1. Germline V gives CDR1 SNHLY, CDR2 FYNNEI. V dropped 10 bases and J dropped 8; count of bases not matched to a gene: 14. CDR3 size: 14 residues. The CDR3: CATQRESQGDEQFF. CDR3 nucleotides: TGTGCCACCCAGAGGGAGTCTCAGGGGGATGAGCAGTTCTTC.

The J gene is TRBJ2-5, the V gene TRBV29-1; 7 bases are shared with TRBD1. The V gene's germline CDR1 is SQVTM and CDR2 ANQGSEA. The CDR3 spans 16 residues. V gave up 6 bases and J gave up 5 bases; unmatched junction bases: 18. In DNA, the CDR3 is TGCAGCGTCCAAGACTACAGGGGAGCCGCCATGGAGACCCAGTACTTC. It codes for CSVQDYRGAAMETQYF.

This clone was counted a single time. The V and J genes are TRBV18 and TRBJ1-1, with 8 nucleotides matching TRBD1. The germline gives CDR1 KGHSH, CDR2 LQKENI. CDR3 size: 14 residues. V was clipped by 2 bases and J by 5 bases; unmatched bases: 4. The CDR3 DNA is TGTGCCAGCTCACCATTAGGACAGGGAACTGAAGCTTTCTTT. It translates to CASSPLGQGTEAFF.

The chain links TRBV2 to TRBJ1-1, with 9 bases aligning to TRBD1. Germline V gene data show CDR1 as SNHLY and CDR2 as FYNNEI. CDR3 length: 15 amino acids. With 6 bases clipped from V and 5 bases from J, the junction kept 10 bases outside the gene matches. This chain's CDR3 is CASSGMGQGVTEAFF. DNA for the CDR3: TGTGCCAGCAGCGGGATGGGACAGGGAGTGACTGAAGCTTTCTTT.

The chain has TRBV6-5 and TRBJ1-2; D remains unclear. V gave up 2 bases and J gave up 0 bases, with 7 bases separating them. Germline V gene data show CDR1 as MNHEY and CDR2 as SVGAGI. The length of the CDR3 is 14 residues. CDR3 residues: CASSYGPPNYGYTF. DNA of the CDR3: TGTGCCAGCAGTTACGGGCCACCTAACTATGGCTACACCTTC.

The chain joins TRBV27 to TRBJ1-2; TRBD1 aligns across 9 bases. The CDR3 is 14 residues long. V lost 7 bases, J lost 5 bases, and 8 bases stayed unmatched. Germline V lookup: CDR1 MNHEY, CDR2 SMNVEV (reference sequence). The CDR3, as DNA: TGTGCCAGCAATCCCACAGGGGGCGTGTATGGCTACACCTTC. As protein: CASNPTGGVYGYTF.

The CDR3 DNA sequence: TGTGCCAGCAGTTCCGGGAGCGGGATTATATACGAGCAGTACTTC. Translating gives CASSSGSGIIYEQYF. V is TRBV6-6 and J is TRBJ2-7; 7 bases are shared with TRBD2. The V and J ends lost 4 bases and 4 bases, in that order; junction bases with no gene match: 10. CDR1 and CDR2 (germline): MNHNY, SVGAGI (reference sequence). This CDR3 is built from 15 residues.

The CDR3 nucleotides read TGTGCCAGCAGTGAGACAGGGAGTCAGCCCCAGCATTTT. It translates to CASSETGSQPQHF. V usage is TRBV6-5 and J usage is TRBJ1-5, with 7 positions matching TRBD1. Germline V gene lookup returns CDR1 MNHEY and CDR2 SVGAGI. Trimming cost V 5 bases and J 6 bases; bases outside gene matches: 4. The CDR3 length is 13 residues.

This chain uses TRBV6-5 with TRBJ2-7, with 11 bases aligning to TRBD2. In germline, CDR1 is MNHEY, CDR2 SVGAGI. V dropped 6 bases and J dropped 4; count of bases not matched to a gene: 2. The CDR3 is 13 amino acids. The CDR3, as DNA: TGTGCCAGCAGCCGGACTAGCGGGTACGAGCAGTACTTC. As protein: CASSRTSGYEQYF.